This T cell receptor (beta chain) is drawn from a study of shared clonotypes between healthy human individuals. Study-level information: Those who served as donors were a couple of women and a few men between the ages of 18 and 49. CD8 memory received one plate per donor, CD8 naive two, CD4 memory three and CD4 naive three.

The CDR3 contains 16 residues. The germline V gene encodes CDR1 LNHNV and CDR2 YYDKDF (reference sequence). Trimming cost V 1 base and J 1 base, with 11 bases left between them. Data came from immunoSEQ multiplex PCR; TCRdb stores just in-frame clones and leaves some out. The repertoire includes roughly 700,000 clones, around 74% of them detected once, and under 2% sits in the top ten. The chain couples TRBV15 to TRBJ1-5; TRBD1 might be the D (5 bases). The source is a woman under 40 in good health. Sequenced: memory CD4+ T cells sorted from blood. This sample's subset: CD45RA-negative fraction. In DNA, the CDR3 is TGTGCCACCAGCAGAGCGGGGGGGTTCAGCAATCAGCCCCAGCATTTT. The encoded protein is CATSRAGGFSNQPQHF.